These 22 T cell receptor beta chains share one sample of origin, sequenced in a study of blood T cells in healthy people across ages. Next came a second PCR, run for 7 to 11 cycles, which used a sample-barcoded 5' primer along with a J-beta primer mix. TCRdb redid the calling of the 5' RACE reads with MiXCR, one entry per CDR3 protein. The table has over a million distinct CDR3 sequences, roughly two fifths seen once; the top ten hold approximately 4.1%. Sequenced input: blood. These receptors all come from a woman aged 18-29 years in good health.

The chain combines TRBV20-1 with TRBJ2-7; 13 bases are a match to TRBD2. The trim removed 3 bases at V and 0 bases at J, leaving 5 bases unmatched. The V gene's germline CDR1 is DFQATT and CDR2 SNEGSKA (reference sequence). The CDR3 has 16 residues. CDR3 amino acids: CSARRLAGGSSYEQYF. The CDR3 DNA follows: TGCAGTGCTAGGAGACTAGCGGGGGGAAGCTCCTACGAGCAGTACTTC.

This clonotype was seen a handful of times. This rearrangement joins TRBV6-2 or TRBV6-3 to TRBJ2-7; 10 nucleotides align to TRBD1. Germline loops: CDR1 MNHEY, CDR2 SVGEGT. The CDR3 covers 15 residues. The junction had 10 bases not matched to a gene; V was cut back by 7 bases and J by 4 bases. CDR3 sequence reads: CASTTGTGALYEQYF. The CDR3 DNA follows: TGTGCCAGCACAACCGGGACAGGGGCCTTGTACGAGCAGTACTTC.

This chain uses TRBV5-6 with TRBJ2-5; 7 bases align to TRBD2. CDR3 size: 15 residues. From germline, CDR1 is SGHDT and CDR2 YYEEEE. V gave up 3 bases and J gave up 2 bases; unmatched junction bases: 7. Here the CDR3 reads CASSSRTRGQETQYF. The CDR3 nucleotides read TGTGCCAGCAGCTCCAGGACTAGAGGTCAAGAGACCCAGTACTTC.

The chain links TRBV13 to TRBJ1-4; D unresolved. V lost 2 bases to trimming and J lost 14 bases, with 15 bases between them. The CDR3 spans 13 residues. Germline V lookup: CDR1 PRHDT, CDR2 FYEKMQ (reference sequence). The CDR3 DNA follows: TGTGCCAGCAGCTTACCCCGAGACAACCGGCTGTTTTTT. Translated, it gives CASSLPRDNRLFF.

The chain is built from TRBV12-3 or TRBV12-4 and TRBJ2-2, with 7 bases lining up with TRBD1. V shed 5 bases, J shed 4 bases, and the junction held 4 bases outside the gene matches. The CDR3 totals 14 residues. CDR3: CASSPDRSTGELFF. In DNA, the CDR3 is TGTGCCAGCAGTCCGGACAGGAGCACCGGGGAGCTGTTTTTT.

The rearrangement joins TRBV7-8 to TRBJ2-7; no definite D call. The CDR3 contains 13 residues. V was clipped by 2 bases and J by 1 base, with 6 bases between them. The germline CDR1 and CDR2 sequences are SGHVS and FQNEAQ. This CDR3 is CASSLPFSYEQYF. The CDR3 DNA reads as TGTGCCAGCAGCTTACCGTTTTCCTACGAGCAGTACTTC.

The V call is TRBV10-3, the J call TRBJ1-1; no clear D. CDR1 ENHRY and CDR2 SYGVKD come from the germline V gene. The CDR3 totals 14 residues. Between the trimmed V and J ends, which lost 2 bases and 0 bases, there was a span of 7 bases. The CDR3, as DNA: TGTGCCATCAGTGAGAGGACGGTGAACACTGAAGCTTTCTTT. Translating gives CAISERTVNTEAFF.

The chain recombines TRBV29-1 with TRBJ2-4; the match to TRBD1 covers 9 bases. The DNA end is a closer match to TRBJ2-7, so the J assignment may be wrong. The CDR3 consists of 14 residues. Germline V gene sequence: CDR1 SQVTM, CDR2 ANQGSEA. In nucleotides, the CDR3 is TGCAGCGTTGAAACGGGACAGGGTTTGTACGAGCAGTACTTC. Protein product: CSVETGQGLYEQYF.

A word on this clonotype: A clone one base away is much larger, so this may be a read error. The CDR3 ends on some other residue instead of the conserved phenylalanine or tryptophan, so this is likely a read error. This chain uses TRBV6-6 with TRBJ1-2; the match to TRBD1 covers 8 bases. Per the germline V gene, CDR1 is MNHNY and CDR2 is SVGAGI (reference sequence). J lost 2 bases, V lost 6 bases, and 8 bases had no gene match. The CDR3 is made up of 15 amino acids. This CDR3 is CASSRGQGANYGYTL. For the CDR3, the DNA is TGTGCCAGCAGCCGCGGACAGGGTGCAAACTATGGCTACACCCTC.

The CDR3 loop is CASSQDFEQYF. The CDR3 coding sequence is TGTGCCAGCAGCCAAGATTTCGAGCAGTACTTC. The V gene is TRBV3-1, the J gene TRBJ2-7; D not resolved. This CDR3 is 11 amino acids long. Germline lookup yields CDR1 LGHDT and CDR2 YNNKEL (reference sequence). The germline V and J ends were trimmed by 0 bases and 6 bases, with 3 bases remaining between them.

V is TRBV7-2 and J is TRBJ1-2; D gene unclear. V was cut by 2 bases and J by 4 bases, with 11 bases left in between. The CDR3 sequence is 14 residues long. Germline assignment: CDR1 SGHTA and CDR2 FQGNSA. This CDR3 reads CASSLTWQSYGYTF. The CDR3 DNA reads TGTGCCAGCAGCTTAACGTGGCAGAGCTATGGCTACACCTTC.

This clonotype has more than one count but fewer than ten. The CDR3 region is CASSSEPLGTDTQYF. CDR3 bases: TGTGCCAGCAGCTCTGAACCCCTCGGCACAGATACGCAGTATTTT. V gene TRBV7-9 combines with J gene TRBJ2-3; D uncertain. The CDR3 spans 15 residues. Germline V gives CDR1 SEHNR, CDR2 FQNEAQ (reference sequence). Between the trimmed V and J ends, which lost 4 bases and 1 base, there was a span of 12 bases.

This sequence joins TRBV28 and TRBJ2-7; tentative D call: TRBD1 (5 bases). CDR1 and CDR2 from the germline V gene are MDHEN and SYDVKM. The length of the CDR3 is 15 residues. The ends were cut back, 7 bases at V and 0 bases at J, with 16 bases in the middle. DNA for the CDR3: TGTGCCAGCACTCCCCTAGGGGTTATCTCCTACGAGCAGTACTTC. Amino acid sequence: CASTPLGVISYEQYF.

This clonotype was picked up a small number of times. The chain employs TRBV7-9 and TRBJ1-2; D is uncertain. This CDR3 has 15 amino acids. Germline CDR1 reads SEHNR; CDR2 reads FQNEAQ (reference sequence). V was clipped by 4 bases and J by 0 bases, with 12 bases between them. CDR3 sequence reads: CASSSRSPPNYGYTF. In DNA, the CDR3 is TGTGCCAGCAGCTCCAGAAGTCCCCCTAACTATGGCTACACCTTC.

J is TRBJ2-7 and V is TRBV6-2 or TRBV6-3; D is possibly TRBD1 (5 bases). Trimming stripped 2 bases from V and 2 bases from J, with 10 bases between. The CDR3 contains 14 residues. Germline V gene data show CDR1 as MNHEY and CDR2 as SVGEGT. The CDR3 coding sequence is TGTGCCAGCAGTTACGCTGGGGCCGCCTACGAGCAGTACTTC. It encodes CASSYAGAAYEQYF.

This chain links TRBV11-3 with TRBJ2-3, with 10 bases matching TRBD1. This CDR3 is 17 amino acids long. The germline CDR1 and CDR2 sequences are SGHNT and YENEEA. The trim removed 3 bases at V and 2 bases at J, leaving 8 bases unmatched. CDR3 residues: CASSFGRTGGNTDTQYF. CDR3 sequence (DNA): TGTGCCAGCAGCTTTGGTAGGACAGGGGGGAACACAGATACGCAGTATTTT.

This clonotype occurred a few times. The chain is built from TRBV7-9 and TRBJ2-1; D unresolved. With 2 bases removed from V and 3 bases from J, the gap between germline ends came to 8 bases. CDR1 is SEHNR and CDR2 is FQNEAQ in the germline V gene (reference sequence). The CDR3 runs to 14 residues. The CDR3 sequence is CASSLPSHYNEQFF. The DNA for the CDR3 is TGTGCCAGCAGCTTACCCTCCCACTACAATGAGCAGTTCTTC.

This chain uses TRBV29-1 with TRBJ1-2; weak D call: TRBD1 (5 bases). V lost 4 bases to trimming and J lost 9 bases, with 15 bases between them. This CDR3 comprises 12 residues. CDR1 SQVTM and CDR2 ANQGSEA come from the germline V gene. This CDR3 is CSVGAGWGSYTF. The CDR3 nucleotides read TGCAGCGTTGGGGCAGGGTGGGGGAGCTACACCTTC. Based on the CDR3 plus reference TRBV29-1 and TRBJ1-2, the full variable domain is SAVISQKPSRDICQRGTSLTIQCQVDSQVTMMFWYRQQPGQSLTLIATANQGSEATYESGFVIDKFPISRPNLTFSTLTVSNMSPEDSSIYLCSVGAGWGSYTFGSGTRLTVV.

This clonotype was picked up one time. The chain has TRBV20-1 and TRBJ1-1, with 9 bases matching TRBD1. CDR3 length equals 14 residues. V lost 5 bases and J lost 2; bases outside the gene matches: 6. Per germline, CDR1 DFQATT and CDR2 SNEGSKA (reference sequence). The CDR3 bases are TGCAGTGCTCAACAGGGACAGGGTAACACTGAAGCTTTCTTT. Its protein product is CSAQQGQGNTEAFF.

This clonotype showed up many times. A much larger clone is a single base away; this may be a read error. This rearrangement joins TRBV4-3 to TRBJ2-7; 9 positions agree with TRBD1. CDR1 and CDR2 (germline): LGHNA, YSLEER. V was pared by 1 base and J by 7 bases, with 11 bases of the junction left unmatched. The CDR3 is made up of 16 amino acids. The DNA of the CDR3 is TGCGCCAGCAGCCAAGCTGGGGACAGGGCGTCGAATGAGCAGTACTTC. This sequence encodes CASSQAGDRASNEQYF.

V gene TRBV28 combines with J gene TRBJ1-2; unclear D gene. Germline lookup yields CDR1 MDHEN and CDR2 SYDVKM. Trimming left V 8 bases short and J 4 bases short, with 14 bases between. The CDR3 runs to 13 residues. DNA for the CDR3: TGTGCCAGCGGTTACCCCGGCCGCTATGGCTACACCTTC. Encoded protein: CASGYPGRYGYTF.

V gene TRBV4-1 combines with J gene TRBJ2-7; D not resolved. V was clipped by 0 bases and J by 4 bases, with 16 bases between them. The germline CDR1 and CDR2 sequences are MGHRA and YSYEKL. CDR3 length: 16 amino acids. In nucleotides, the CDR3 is TGCGCCAGCAGCCAAGAACCGGGTCCTAATTCTTACGAGCAGTACTTC. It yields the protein CASSQEPGPNSYEQYF.